Sequencing of this T cell receptor beta chain was carried out in a study of cytomegalovirus exposure and HLA in healthy donors. Overall study context: An analysis done earlier identified about 100 million unique TCR beta sequences from about 180 million T cells. Notes on the study in general: Reports state that TCR beta sequences accurately predicted most subjects' HLA-A and HLA-B alleles.

Turning to this clone: Its target is not known.

With V trimmed by 5 bases and J by 6 bases, 3 bases remained unmatched. CDR1 MNHEY and CDR2 SMNVEV come from the germline V gene (reference sequence). This CDR3 has 15 residues. PCR primers comprised 60 Vbeta and 13 Jbeta primers. Original handling: A later analysis tallied 87 million or so unique TCR beta chains, some 12 million of them shared. Using immunoSEQ multiplex PCR, the repertoire was profiled, and TCRdb retains in-frame clones only, with some absent. V, J and clone size reflect that table, while D and trimming were determined from the DNA. The sample gives about 57,000 clones, approximately 83% of which show up once; 4.3% is in the top ten.

The sequence came from a man aged 25-45 years in good health and CMV-seronegative. Material: PBMCs. V is TRBV27 and J is TRBJ2-3; 15 positions match TRBD2. CDR3 in DNA: TGTGCCAGCAGTGGACTAGCGGGAGGGCCGGATACGCAGTATTTT. It is translated as CASSGLAGGPDTQYF.